One sample yielded the 26 T cell receptor beta chains listed below, sequenced in a study of graft-versus-host responses after intestinal transplantation. Clones were read by immunoSEQ multiplex PCR, and TCRdb kept only the in-frame ones, dropping some. In the table there are 60,000 to 90,000 clones, 90% of which are singletons. These receptors are not linked to any known antigen. The sequenced sample was unstimulated CD8+ T cells sorted from spleen or lymph node cells, obtained before intestinal transplant. These TCRs come from a human donor who received an intestinal transplant.

This clone was observed a single time. The chain couples TRBV30 to TRBJ1-2; D is undetermined. The V end lost 0 bases, the J end lost 4 bases, and 15 bases lay between the germline ends. The CDR3 consists of 15 residues. Looked up from germline, CDR1 is GTSNPN and CDR2 is SVGIG (reference sequence). CDR3 protein: CAWSVGGEVGYGYTF. CDR3 DNA sequence: TGTGCCTGGAGTGTTGGCGGGGAAGTGGGCTATGGCTACACCTTC.

The rearrangement uses TRBV4-1 and TRBJ1-2, with TRBD1 matching over 10 bases. Germline V gene sequence: CDR1 MGHRA, CDR2 YSYEKL. The ends lost 3 bases at V and 2 bases at J; junction bases unmatched: 0. CDR3 length: 14 amino acids. The DNA for the CDR3 is TGCGCCAGCAGCCAGACAGGGGGCAACTATGGCTACACCTTC. Translation gives CASSQTGGNYGYTF.

The V and J genes are TRBV5-1 and TRBJ2-2; unclear D gene. In germline, CDR1 is SGHRS, CDR2 YFSETQ. The CDR3 loop spans 13 amino acids. Trimming cost V 2 bases and J 4 bases, with 6 bases left between them. DNA for the CDR3: TGCGCCAGCAGCTTCACATCCACCGGGGAGCTGTTTTTT. Encoded protein: CASSFTSTGELFF.

This chain connects TRBV6-5 to TRBJ2-2; the D is unclear. Germline loops: CDR1 MNHEY, CDR2 SVGAGI. V lost 0 bases to trimming and J lost 3 bases, with 5 bases between them. There are 14 residues in the CDR3. CDR3 coding DNA: TGTGCCAGCAGTTACTCGGCTTACACCGGGGAGCTGTTTTTT. This sequence encodes CASSYSAYTGELFF.

This chain joins TRBV11-2 and TRBJ1-6; maybe TRBD1 (5 bases). The germline CDR1 and CDR2 sequences are SGHAT and FQNNGV. Trimming pared 1 base from V and 7 bases from J, leaving 14 bases between. The CDR3 is 16 residues long. DNA of the CDR3: TGTGCCAGCAGCTTAGTAACAGGAGCCATAAATTCACCCCTCCACTTT. This gives the protein CASSLVTGAINSPLHF. Looking up the rest from reference TRBV11-2 and TRBJ1-6 gives the full variable domain: EAGVAQSPRYKIIEKRQSVAFWCNPISGHATLYWYQQILGQGPKLLIQFQNNGVVDDSQLPKDRFSAERLKGVDSTLKIQPAKLEDSAVYLCASSLVTGAINSPLHFGNGTRLTVT.

This clone has just one count. This chain links TRBV9 with TRBJ2-3; D is unclear. Trimming removed 0 bases at V and 6 bases at J, with 8 bases between. The germline V gene encodes CDR1 SGDLS and CDR2 YYNGEE. CDR3 length: 13 amino acids. CDR3 coding DNA: TGTGCCAGCAGCGTAGGGCTCCTGGATACGCAGTATTTT. Translated: CASSVGLLDTQYF.

The gene calls are TRBV7-3 and TRBJ1-2; 7 bases agree with TRBD1. This CDR3 is 13 amino acids long. CDR1 is SGHTA and CDR2 is FQGTGA in the germline V gene. After removal of 1 base from V and 6 bases from J, the junction contained 2 bases not matched to a gene. The DNA of the CDR3 is TGTGCCAGCAGCTTAATAGGGGGCGATGGCTACACCTTC. The encoded protein is CASSLIGGDGYTF.

The chain couples TRBV15 to TRBJ1-5, with D possibly being TRBD1 (5 bases). This CDR3 is built from 16 residues. V lost 0 bases to trimming and J lost 4 bases, with 13 bases between them. From germline, CDR1 is LNHNV and CDR2 YYDKDF (reference sequence). The CDR3 loop is CATSRDGGTFNQPQHF. For the CDR3, the DNA is TGTGCCACCAGCAGAGACGGCGGGACCTTTAATCAGCCCCAGCATTTT. Based on the CDR3 plus reference TRBV15 and TRBJ1-5, the full variable domain is DAMVIQNPRYQVTQFGKPVTLSCSQTLNHNVMYWYQQKSSQAPKLLFHYYDKDFNNEADTPDNFQSRRPNTSFCFLDIRSPGLGDTAMYLCATSRDGGTFNQPQHFGDGTRLSIL.

This rearrangement joins TRBV7-6 to TRBJ2-7; TRBD2 agrees at 7 bases. The CDR3 has 17 amino acids. V lost 1 base to trimming and J lost 4 bases; unmatched junction nucleotides: 13. Germline CDR1 and CDR2: SGHVS and FNYEAQ. The CDR3 region has the DNA TGTGCCAGCAGCTTAGGCCCACTGGGGGGGGGAGTTTACGAGCAGTACTTC. It encodes CASSLGPLGGGVYEQYF. Combining the CDR3 with reference TRBV7-6 and TRBJ2-7 gives the whole variable domain GAGVSQSPRYKVTKRGQDVALRCDPISGHVSLYWYRQALGQGPEFLTYFNYEAQQDKSGLPNDRFSAERPEGSISTLTIQRTEQRDSAMYRCASSLGPLGGGVYEQYFGPGTRLTVT.

The V and J genes are TRBV27 and TRBJ2-7; a weak D match, TRBD2 (6 bases). CDR3 length equals 13 residues. The germline V gene encodes CDR1 MNHEY and CDR2 SMNVEV (reference sequence). Trimming took off 5 bases at V and 1 base at J, with 9 bases between the two ends. CDR3 DNA: TGTGCCAGCAGTCACGGGACTTCCTACGAGCAGTACTTC. It yields the protein CASSHGTSYEQYF.

The rearrangement joins TRBV27 to TRBJ1-6; D gene unclear. Germline CDR1 reads MNHEY; CDR2 reads SMNVEV (reference sequence). Trimming left V 8 bases short and J 0 bases short, with 17 bases between. This CDR3 spans 17 amino acids. CDR3 bases: TGTGCCAGCGGCTCCGGGGATTTGAGCTCCTATAATTCACCCCTCCACTTT. This sequence encodes CASGSGDLSSYNSPLHF.

For this clone: Other nucleotide sequences from this sample produce the same CDR3. This chain connects TRBV9 to TRBJ2-2; D gene uncertain. CDR3 length equals 13 residues. From germline, CDR1 is SGDLS and CDR2 YYNGEE. Trimming cost V 0 bases and J 3 bases, with 3 bases left between them. CDR3 sequence reads: CASSVGDTGELFF. The CDR3 region has the DNA TGTGCCAGCAGCGTAGGAGACACCGGGGAGCTGTTTTTT.

This sequence joins TRBV15 and TRBJ1-4; 8 nucleotides line up with TRBD1. V shed 3 bases, J shed 7 bases, and the junction held 10 bases outside the gene matches. Germline CDR1 and CDR2: LNHNV and YYDKDF (reference sequence). The CDR3 length is 16 residues. Here the CDR3 DNA reads TGTGCCACCAGCAGCACATCCCAGGGGACAGGTGAAAAACTGTTTTTT. Translating gives CATSSTSQGTGEKLFF.

The chain carries TRBV13 and TRBJ1-1; 11 positions agree with TRBD1. The CDR3 has 15 residues. V lost 5 bases to trimming and J lost 1 base; unmatched junction nucleotides: 3. Germline V gene lookup returns CDR1 PRHDT and CDR2 FYEKMQ (reference sequence). Here the CDR3 DNA reads TGTGCCAGCAGCGTCGGGACAGGGGGGAACACTGAAGCTTTCTTT. Encoded protein: CASSVGTGGNTEAFF.

This clone showed up just once. The rearrangement links TRBV7-3 to TRBJ2-1; 9 bases map to TRBD2. Losses at the gene ends were 2 bases for V and 3 bases for J; bases not matched to a gene: 2. The germline gives CDR1 SGHTA, CDR2 FQGTGA. The CDR3 has 15 residues. The CDR3 coding sequence is TGTGCCAGCAGCTTAGAAGCGGGGGGCTACAATGAGCAGTTCTTC. The encoded protein is CASSLEAGGYNEQFF. The full variable domain, its missing parts supplied by reference TRBV7-3 and TRBJ2-1, is GAGVSQTPSNKVTEKGKYVELRCDPISGHTALYWYRQSLGQGPEFLIYFQGTGAADDSGLPNDRFFAVRPEGSVSTLKIQRTERGDSAVYLCASSLEAGGYNEQFFGPGTRLTVL.

As DNA, the CDR3 is TGTGCCAGCACCAGGGACTCCTGGGGTAATCAGCCCCAGCATTTT. Its translation is CASTRDSWGNQPQHF. The J gene is TRBJ1-5, the V gene TRBV28, with D tentatively TRBD1 (5 bases). The CDR3 has 15 amino acids. The V gene's germline CDR1 is MDHEN and CDR2 SYDVKM. The V gene lost 7 bases and the J gene lost 4 bases, with 17 bases spanning the gap.

The chain uses TRBV2 and TRBJ2-1; perhaps TRBD1 as D (6 bases). The V gene's germline CDR1 is SNHLY and CDR2 FYNNEI. V lost 3 bases to trimming and J lost 4 bases, with 10 bases between them. The length of the CDR3 is 14 residues. The CDR3 protein is CASSEARGYNEQFF. The CDR3, as DNA: TGTGCCAGCAGTGAGGCGAGGGGGTACAATGAGCAGTTCTTC.

Only one count was recorded for this clone. The J gene is TRBJ1-1, the V gene TRBV11-3; TRBD1 matches at 9 bases. Germline V gene data show CDR1 as SGHNT and CDR2 as YENEEA. J gave up 3 bases and V 5 bases, and 13 bases lay outside the gene matches. The CDR3 covers 17 residues. The CDR3 DNA reads TGTGCCAGCAGCCCGGGACAGGGAGTAACGGGGGACACTGAAGCTTTCTTT. Encoded protein: CASSPGQGVTGDTEAFF.

Only a few counts were recorded for this clone. The chain couples TRBV6-5 to TRBJ1-1; TRBD1 is a possible D gene (5 bases). Germline assignment: CDR1 MNHEY and CDR2 SVGAGI. There are 15 residues in the CDR3. The germline V and J ends were trimmed by 2 bases and 4 bases, with 14 bases remaining between them. CDR3 DNA: TGTGCCAGCAGTTACGATATAACAGGTTCCACTGAAGCTTTCTTT. It is translated as CASSYDITGSTEAFF.

The rearrangement joins TRBV19 to TRBJ1-1, with 7 bases aligning to TRBD1. From germline, CDR1 is LNHDA and CDR2 SQIVND (reference sequence). V trimming: 5 bases; J trimming: 1 base; junction bases outside the gene matches: 4. CDR3 length: 14 residues. CDR3 sequence (DNA): TGTGCCAGTAGTTCCCGGACAGGGAACACTGAAGCTTTCTTT. As protein: CASSSRTGNTEAFF.

This sequence joins TRBV20-1 and TRBJ2-3; 15 positions match TRBD2. CDR1 and CDR2 (germline): DFQATT, SNEGSKA (reference sequence). V shed 6 bases and J 15 bases; nucleotides not matched to a gene: 4. The CDR3 sequence is 11 residues long. CDR3 bases: TGCAGTGCCCCGGGACTAGCGGGGGGTTATTTT. It is translated as CSAPGLAGGYF.

The chain couples TRBV7-9 to TRBJ1-2; 7 nucleotides line up with TRBD1. V gave up 5 bases and J gave up 3 bases; unmatched junction bases: 6. The germline V gene has CDR1 SEHNR and CDR2 FQNEAQ (reference sequence). The CDR3 extends over 14 amino acids. The DNA of the CDR3 is TGTGCCAGCAGCCCCACAGGGGAGGACTATGGCTACACCTTC. This translates into CASSPTGEDYGYTF.

The chain employs TRBV10-3 and TRBJ1-4; TRBD1 matches 7 bases. The CDR3 covers 17 residues. The germline V gene encodes CDR1 ENHRY and CDR2 SYGVKD. Trimming took 4 bases from V and 0 from J; bases not matched to a gene: 8. CDR3 residues: CAISAKRGPATNEKLFF. The CDR3, as DNA: TGTGCCATCAGTGCTAAAAGGGGGCCCGCAACTAATGAAAAACTGTTTTTT.

The chain uses TRBV6-6 and TRBJ2-3; D might be TRBD1 (6 bases). The germline CDR1 and CDR2 sequences are MNHNY and SVGAGI (reference sequence). V was cut by 7 bases and J by 2 bases, with 13 bases left in between. The CDR3 runs to 14 residues. CDR3 sequence: CASKWTVTTDTQYF. The CDR3 bases are TGTGCCAGCAAATGGACAGTAACCACAGATACGCAGTATTTT.

The chain uses TRBV2 and TRBJ2-7; 10 bases agree with TRBD2. Germline CDR1 is SNHLY and CDR2 is FYNNEI. J lost 4 bases, V lost 7 bases, and 1 base had no gene match. The CDR3 covers 12 residues. CDR3 residues: CASTSGGYEQYF. CDR3 bases: TGTGCCAGCACTAGCGGGGGTTACGAGCAGTACTTC. The complete variable domain, with remaining parts taken from reference TRBV2 and TRBJ2-7, reads EPEVTQTPSHQVTQMGQEVILRCVPISNHLYFYWYRQILGQKVEFLVSFYNNEISEKSEIFDDQFSVERPDGSNFTLKIRSTKLEDSAMYFCASTSGGYEQYFGPGTRLTVT.

The J gene is TRBJ1-1, the V gene TRBV5-1; TRBD1 matches 7 bases. Looked up from germline, CDR1 is SGHRS and CDR2 is YFSETQ. The CDR3 runs to 13 residues. The trim removed 2 bases at V and 8 bases at J, leaving 6 bases unmatched. The CDR3 loop is CASSLWGTVEAFF. CDR3 sequence (DNA): TGCGCCAGCAGCTTATGGGGGACAGTCGAAGCTTTCTTT.